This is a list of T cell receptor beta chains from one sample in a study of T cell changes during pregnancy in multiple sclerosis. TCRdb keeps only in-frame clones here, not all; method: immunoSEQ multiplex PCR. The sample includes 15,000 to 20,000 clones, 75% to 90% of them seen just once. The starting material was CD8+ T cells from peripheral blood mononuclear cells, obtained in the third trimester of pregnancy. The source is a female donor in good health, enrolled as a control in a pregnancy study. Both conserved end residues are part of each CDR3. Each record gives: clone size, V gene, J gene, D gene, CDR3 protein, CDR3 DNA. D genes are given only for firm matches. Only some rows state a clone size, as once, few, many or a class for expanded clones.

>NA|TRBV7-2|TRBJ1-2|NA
CASSLGEEGYTF
TGTGCCAGCAGCCTAGGGGAGGAGGGCTACACCTTC
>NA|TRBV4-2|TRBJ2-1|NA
CASSQDLRVRGTTNEQFF
TGTGCCAGCAGCCAAGATCTTCGCGTTAGGGGTACTACCAATGAGCAGTTCTTC
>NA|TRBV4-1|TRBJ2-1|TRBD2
CASSRIPGLGHLSYNEQFF
TGCGCCAGCAGCCGAATCCCGGGACTAGGACATCTCTCCTACAATGAGCAGTTCTTC
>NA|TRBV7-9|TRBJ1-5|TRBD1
CASSFGTGVGNQPQHF
TGTGCCAGCAGCTTCGGTACAGGGGTAGGCAATCAGCCCCAGCATTTT
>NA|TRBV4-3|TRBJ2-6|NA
CASSQGTGASGANVLTF
TGCGCCAGCAGCCAAGGTACAGGCGCCTCTGGGGCCAACGTCCTGACTTTC
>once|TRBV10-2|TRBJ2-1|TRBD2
CASSVGGSYNEQFF
TGCGCCAGCAGTGTGGGGGGGTCCTACAATGAGCAGTTCTTC
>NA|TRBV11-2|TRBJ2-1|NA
CASSGGTEYNEQFF
TGTGCCAGCAGCGGGGGGACAGAGTACAATGAGCAGTTCTTC
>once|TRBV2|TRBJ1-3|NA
CASSREGSGNTIYF
TGTGCCAGCAGTCGGGAGGGGTCTGGAAACACCATATATTTT
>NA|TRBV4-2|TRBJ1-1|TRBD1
CASSQEWDRGGTEAFF
TGTGCCAGCAGCCAAGAATGGGACAGGGGTGGAACTGAAGCTTTCTTT
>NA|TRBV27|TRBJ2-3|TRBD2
CASSPPPRTSARTDTQYF
TGTGCCAGCAGTCCCCCCCCTCGGACTAGCGCCCGCACAGATACGCAGTATTTT
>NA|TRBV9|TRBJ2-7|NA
CASSVEWQAYEQYF
TGTGCCAGCAGCGTAGAGTGGCAGGCTTACGAGCAGTACTTC
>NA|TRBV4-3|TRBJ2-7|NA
CASSQSGNEQYF
TGCGCCAGCAGCCAATCAGGAAACGAGCAGTACTTC
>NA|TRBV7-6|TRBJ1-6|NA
CASSFRPNRVGSPLHF
TGTGCCAGCAGCTTTCGCCCAAACAGGGTAGGATCACCCCTCCACTTT
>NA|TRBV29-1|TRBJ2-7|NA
CSGQDPPYEQYF
TGCAGCGGTCAGGATCCCCCCTACGAGCAGTACTTC
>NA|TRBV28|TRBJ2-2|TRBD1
CASSFSPGGLETGELFF
TGTGCCAGCAGTTTTTCGCCAGGGGGCCTCGAAACCGGGGAGCTGTTTTTT
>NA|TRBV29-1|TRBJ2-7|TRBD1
CSVATGTEYEQYF
TGCAGCGTCGCGACAGGGACCGAATACGAGCAGTACTTC
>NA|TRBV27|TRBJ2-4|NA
CASSLSAGDDIQYF
TGTGCCAGCAGTTTATCGGCCGGGGATGACATTCAGTACTTC
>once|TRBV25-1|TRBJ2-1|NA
CASSETQEDVYEQFF
TGTGCCAGCAGTGAAACCCAGGAGGACGTGTATGAGCAGTTCTTC
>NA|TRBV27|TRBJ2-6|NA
CASSPFSSGANVLTF
TGTGCCAGCAGCCCTTTCTCCTCTGGGGCCAACGTCCTGACTTTC
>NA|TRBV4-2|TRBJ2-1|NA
CASSQDRLGGGDNEQFF
TGTGCCAGCAGCCAAGACCGATTAGGCGGGGGCGACAATGAGCAGTTCTTC
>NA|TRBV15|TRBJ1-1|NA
CATSSNTENTEAFF
TGTGCCACCTCTAGCAACACCGAGAACACTGAAGCTTTCTTT
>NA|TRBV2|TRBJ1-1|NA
CASTERGMNTEAFF
TGTGCCAGCACAGAAAGGGGAATGAACACTGAAGCTTTCTTT
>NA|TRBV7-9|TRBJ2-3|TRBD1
CASSARQGRQGDTQYF
TGTGCCAGCAGCGCCCGACAGGGGAGACAGGGAGATACGCAGTATTTT
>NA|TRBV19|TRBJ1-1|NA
CASSITGLSTEAFF
TGTGCCAGTAGTATTACGGGTTTGAGCACTGAAGCTTTCTTT
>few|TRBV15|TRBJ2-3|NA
CATSQKRDTQYF
TGTGCCACCAGCCAAAAGCGGGATACGCAGTATTTT
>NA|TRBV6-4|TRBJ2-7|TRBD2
CASSDSGTSEKYF
TGTGCCAGCAGTGACTCGGGGACTAGCGAGAAGTACTTC